A single sample is the source of the 12 T cell receptor beta chains below, sequenced in a study of Graves' ophthalmopathy and Graves' hyperthyroidism. The sequenced template was RNA, covering the TCR beta CDR3 region. In the first round, RT-PCR was carried out with HTBI primers, and a multiplex PCR formed the second round. MiXCR, run by TCRdb on the multiplex PCR reads, gives a single entry per CDR3 protein. The sample lists about 400,000 distinct CDR3 sequences; 15% to 20% were seen once. Sequences were obtained from peripheral blood. Receptors originate from a woman aged 18 to 35 with Graves' ophthalmopathy.

The V gene is TRBV5-1, the J gene TRBJ1-1, with TRBD1 identical over 8 bases. This CDR3 is built from 12 residues. Germline loops: CDR1 SGHRS, CDR2 YFSETQ. With 0 bases clipped from V and 11 bases from J, the junction kept 3 bases outside the gene matches. CDR3 DNA sequence: TGCGCCAGCAGCTTGGTGGGGACAGGCGCTTTCTTT. Translating gives CASSLVGTGAFF.

This clonotype was observed many times. The chain couples TRBV4-2 to TRBJ1-2, with D possibly TRBD1 on 5 matching bases. The CDR3 is 16 residues long. Looked up from germline, CDR1 is LGHNA and CDR2 is YNFKEQ. The V end lost 3 bases, the J end lost 4 bases, and 18 bases lay between the germline ends. In nucleotides, the CDR3 is TGTGCCAGCAGCCAGACGGCAGGGATTGAGCTCTATGGCTACACCTTC. It encodes CASSQTAGIELYGYTF.

This clonotype was counted ten times or more. The chain employs TRBV20-1 and TRBJ2-5, with D possibly matching TRBD1 (5 bases). The V and J ends lost 3 bases and 3 bases respectively, with 8 bases between them. The V gene's germline CDR1 is DFQATT and CDR2 SNEGSKA (reference sequence). The CDR3 runs to 12 residues. CDR3 sequence (DNA): TGCAGTGCTAGTAGACAGAAAGAGACCCAGTACTTC. Translating gives CSASRQKETQYF.

Only a few counts were recorded for this clonotype. This chain uses TRBV3-1 with TRBJ2-4; 7 bases map to TRBD1. Germline lookup yields CDR1 LGHDT and CDR2 YNNKEL (reference sequence). Trimming cost V 2 bases and J 0 bases; bases outside gene matches: 4. CDR3 length equals 16 residues. CDR3 amino acids: CASSQPGTVAKNIQYF. CDR3 bases: TGTGCCAGCAGCCAACCTGGGACAGTAGCCAAAAACATTCAGTACTTC.

This clonotype was seen ten or more times. The chain carries TRBV3-1 and TRBJ2-7; 7 nucleotides align to TRBD1. This CDR3 contains 13 residues. V shed 0 bases, J shed 6 bases, and the junction held 2 bases outside the gene matches. Looked up from germline, CDR1 is LGHDT and CDR2 is YNNKEL (reference sequence). The CDR3 DNA follows: TGTGCCAGCAGCCAAGATCCAGGGGGCGAGCAGTACTTC. Translation: CASSQDPGGEQYF.

This clonotype was detected ten times or more. The genes are TRBV11-2 and TRBJ2-5; D is perhaps TRBD2 (6 bases). The CDR3 is 13 residues long. V was clipped by 5 bases and J by 5 bases, with 12 bases between them. The germline V gene has CDR1 SGHAT and CDR2 FQNNGV. Written as DNA, the CDR3 is TGTGCCAGCAGCGCCACTAGCTGGGAGACCCAGTACTTC. Its translation: CASSATSWETQYF.

The table lists this clonotype with many counts. The chain recombines TRBV6-5 with TRBJ2-7, with TRBD2 matching over 7 bases. The CDR3 loop spans 14 amino acids. J was trimmed by 4 bases and V by 0 bases; bases with no gene match: 3. Germline values: CDR1 MNHEY, CDR2 SVGAGI. The CDR3 region is CASSYSGGLYEQYF. The CDR3, as DNA: TGTGCCAGCAGTTACTCGGGGGGGTTGTACGAGCAGTACTTC.

This clonotype has at least ten counts. The junction departs from the called germline gene at one end, perhaps through a read error. The chain has TRBV6-1 and TRBJ1-1; D ambiguous. The CDR3 consists of 13 residues. Germline V gives CDR1 MNHNS, CDR2 SASEGT. CDR3 residues: CTSSDRKNTEAFF. In nucleotides, the CDR3 is TGTACCAGCAGTGATAGAAAGAACACTGAAGCTTTCTTT.

This clonotype showed up many times. V usage is TRBV6-1 and J usage is TRBJ2-7; D remains unclear. V shed 4 bases and J shed 3 bases, with 7 bases lying between them. Germline V gene lookup returns CDR1 MNHNS and CDR2 SASEGT. The CDR3 totals 12 residues. The CDR3 spells CASSVLVYEQYF. The CDR3 region has the DNA TGTGCCAGCAGTGTTCTCGTCTACGAGCAGTACTTC.

This clonotype was recorded at least ten times. The genes are TRBV6-4 and TRBJ2-3; 10 bases agree with TRBD2. The germline V gene has CDR1 MRHNA and CDR2 SNTAGT. The CDR3 runs to 16 residues. Losses at the gene ends were 3 bases for V and 1 base for J; bases not matched to a gene: 4. CDR3 sequence reads: CASSDQLAGRTDTQYF. CDR3 sequence (DNA): TGTGCCAGCAGTGATCAACTAGCGGGACGCACAGATACGCAGTATTTT.

There are many counts of this clonotype. The chain is built from TRBV29-1 and TRBJ2-2; TRBD1 might be the D (5 bases). The CDR3 extends over 13 amino acids. Germline CDR1 SQVTM, CDR2 ANQGSEA. CDR3 residues: CAAGRTNTGELFF. The CDR3 bases are TGCGCGGCAGGGCGAACGAACACCGGGGAGCTGTTTTTT.

This clonotype came up many times. The chain employs TRBV7-2 and TRBJ2-7; 9 nucleotides agree with TRBD1. Germline values: CDR1 SGHTA, CDR2 FQGNSA. The CDR3 contains 15 residues. V shed 4 bases and J 4 bases; nucleotides not matched to a gene: 8. DNA for the CDR3: TGTGCCAGCAGCTCCCGGGACAGGGTTAGTTACGAGCAGTACTTC. This gives the protein CASSSRDRVSYEQYF. Full variable domain (rest looked up from reference TRBV7-2 and TRBJ2-7): GAGVSQSPSNKVTEKGKDVELRCDPISGHTALYWYRQSLGQGLEFLIYFQGNSAPDKSGLPSDRFSAERTGGSVSTLTIQRTQQEDSAVYLCASSSRDRVSYEQYFGPGTRLTVT.